This T cell receptor beta chain was captured by sequencing in a study of T cell responses to AZD1222 COVID-19 vaccine. Broader study findings: It was only after the peak T cell response that any repertoires were sampled.

Note on this clone: The antigen is undetermined.

This CDR3 contains 14 residues. The V gene lost 4 bases and the J gene lost 2 bases, with 12 bases spanning the gap. The germline CDR1 and CDR2 sequences are SGHNT and YYREEE (reference sequence). Generated by immunoSEQ multiplex PCR, the TCRdb table keeps only in-frame clones and is missing some. In the table there are roughly 200,000 clones, 90% to 95% of which are singletons. The V and J genes are TRBV5-4 and TRBJ1-2; no reliable D call. Sequenced material: peripheral blood, taken 28 days after the second dose of the MenACWY control vaccine. The receptor was derived from an adult who received the MenACWY meningococcal vaccine as a control. The CDR3 bases are TGTGCCAGCAGCATCGGAGGGTTCAACTATGGCTACACCTTC. It encodes CASSIGGFNYGYTF.